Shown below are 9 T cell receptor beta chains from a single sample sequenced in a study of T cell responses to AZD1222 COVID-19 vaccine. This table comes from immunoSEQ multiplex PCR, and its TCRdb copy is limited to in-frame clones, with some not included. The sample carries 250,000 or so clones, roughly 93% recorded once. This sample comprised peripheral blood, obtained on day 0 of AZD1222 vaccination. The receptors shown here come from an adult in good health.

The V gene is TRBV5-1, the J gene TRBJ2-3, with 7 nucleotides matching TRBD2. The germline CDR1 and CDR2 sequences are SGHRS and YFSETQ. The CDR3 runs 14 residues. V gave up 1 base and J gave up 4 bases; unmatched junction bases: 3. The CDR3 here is CASSLRGVPDTQYF. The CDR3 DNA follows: TGCGCCAGCAGCTTGCGGGGGGTCCCAGATACGCAGTATTTT.

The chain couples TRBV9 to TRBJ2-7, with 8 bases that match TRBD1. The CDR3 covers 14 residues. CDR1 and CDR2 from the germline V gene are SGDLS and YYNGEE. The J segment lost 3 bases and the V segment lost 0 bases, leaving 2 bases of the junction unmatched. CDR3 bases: TGTGCCAGCAGCGTAGAAGACAGGGGCTACGAGCAGTACTTC. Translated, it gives CASSVEDRGYEQYF.

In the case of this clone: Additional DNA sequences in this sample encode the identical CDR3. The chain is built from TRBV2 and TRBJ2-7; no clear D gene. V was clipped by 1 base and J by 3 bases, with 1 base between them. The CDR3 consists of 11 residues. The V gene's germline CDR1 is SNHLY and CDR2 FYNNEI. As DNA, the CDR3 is TGTGCCAGCAGTGAAGTCTACGAGCAGTACTTC. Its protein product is CASSEVYEQYF.

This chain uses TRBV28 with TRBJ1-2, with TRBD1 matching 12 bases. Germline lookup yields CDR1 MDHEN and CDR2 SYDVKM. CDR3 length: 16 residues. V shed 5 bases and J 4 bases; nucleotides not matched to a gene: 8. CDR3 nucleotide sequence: TGTGCCAGCAGTCAAAGGGACAGGGGGCGTCGCTATGGCTACACCTTC. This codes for CASSQRDRGRRYGYTF.

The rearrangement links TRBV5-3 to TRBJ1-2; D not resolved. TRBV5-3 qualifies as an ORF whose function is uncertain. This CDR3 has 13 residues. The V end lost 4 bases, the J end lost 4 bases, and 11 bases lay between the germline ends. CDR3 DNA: TGTGCCAGAAGCCCAAGGCAGTCCTATGGCTACACCTTC. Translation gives CARSPRQSYGYTF.

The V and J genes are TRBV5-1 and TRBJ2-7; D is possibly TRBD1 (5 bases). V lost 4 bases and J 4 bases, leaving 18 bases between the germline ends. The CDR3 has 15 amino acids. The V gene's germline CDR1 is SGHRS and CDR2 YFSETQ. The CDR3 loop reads CASSPGGTGTYEQYF. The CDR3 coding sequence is TGCGCCAGCAGCCCCGGTGGAACAGGTACTTACGAGCAGTACTTC.

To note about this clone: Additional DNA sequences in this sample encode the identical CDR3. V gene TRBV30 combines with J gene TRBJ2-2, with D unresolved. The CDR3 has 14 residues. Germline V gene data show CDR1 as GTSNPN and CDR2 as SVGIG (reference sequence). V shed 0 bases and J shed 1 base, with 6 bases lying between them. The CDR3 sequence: CAWSVWGNTGELFF. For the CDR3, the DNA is TGTGCCTGGAGTGTATGGGGGAACACCGGGGAGCTGTTTTTT.

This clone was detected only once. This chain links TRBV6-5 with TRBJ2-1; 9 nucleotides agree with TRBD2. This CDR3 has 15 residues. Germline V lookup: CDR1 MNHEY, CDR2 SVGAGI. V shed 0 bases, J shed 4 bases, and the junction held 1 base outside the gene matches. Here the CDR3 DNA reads TGTGCCAGCAGTTACTCCAGCGGGGGGTACAATGAGCAGTTCTTC. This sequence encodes CASSYSSGGYNEQFF.

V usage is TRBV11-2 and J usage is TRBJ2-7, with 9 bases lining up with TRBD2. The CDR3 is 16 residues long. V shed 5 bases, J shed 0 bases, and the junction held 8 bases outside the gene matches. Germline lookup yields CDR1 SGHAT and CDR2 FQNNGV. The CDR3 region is CASSPLAGGRSYEQYF. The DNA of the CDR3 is TGTGCCAGCAGCCCGCTTGCGGGAGGGCGCTCCTACGAGCAGTACTTC. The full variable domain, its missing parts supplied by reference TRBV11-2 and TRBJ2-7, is EAGVAQSPRYKIIEKRQSVAFWCNPISGHATLYWYQQILGQGPKLLIQFQNNGVVDDSQLPKDRFSAERLKGVDSTLKIQPAKLEDSAVYLCASSPLAGGRSYEQYFGPGTRLTVT.